This T cell receptor (beta chain) was found in a study of blood T cell repertoires in COVID-19. In the authors' methods: Reference gene primer amplification yielded estimated nucleated cell counts. Measured with immunoSEQ multiplex PCR; TCRdb has only the in-frame clones, and not every one. From that table come the V and J calls and clone size; the DNA was used to work out D and trimming. The sample lists 60,000 to 85,000 clones, roughly 88% occurring once. The germline CDR1 and CDR2 sequences are SEHNR and FQNEAQ (reference sequence). CDR3 length: 15 residues. Trimming removed 7 bases from V and 6 bases from J; junction bases left unmatched: 10.

This clonotype originated in a woman aged 80 or over with active or convalescent COVID-19. Source material: peripheral blood. The V call is TRBV7-9, the J call TRBJ2-3; 10 bases line up with TRBD2. CDR3 nucleotide sequence: TGTGCCAGCAACCGACCTAGCGGGGGCGGCGATACGCAGTATTTT. This translates into CASNRPSGGGDTQYF.